A selection of T cell receptor beta chains follows, all from one sample in a study of T cells in Graves' hyperthyroidism and ophthalmopathy. TCRdb redid the calling of the multiplex PCR reads with MiXCR, one entry per CDR3 protein. This table has about 740,000 distinct CDR3 sequences, 12% to 15% appearing once. Sequencing was carried out using blood. The receptor source for this set is a woman aged 18-30 years with Graves' hyperthyroidism. The CDR3 runs from the conserved cysteine through the conserved F or W. Fields, in order: CDR3 length, V gene, clone size, D gene, J gene, CDR3 protein, CDR3 DNA. The D gene is left open where the match is weak. Size is omitted from some rows. Given values are once, few, many or a class for expanded clones.

>14|TRBV7-9|.|TRBD1|TRBJ2-5
CASSLDRGKKTQYF
TGTGCCAGCAGCTTAGACAGGGGGAAGAAGACCCAGTACTTC
>16|TRBV11-2|many|TRBD2|TRBJ2-1
CGSHGLAGLRGNEQFF
TGTGGGAGCCATGGCCTAGCGGGTCTCAGGGGCAATGAGCAGTTCTTC
>18|TRBV7-2|many|TRBD2|TRBJ2-1
CASSLGGLAAGGYNEQFF
TGTGCCAGCAGCTTAGGCGGTTTGGCGGCGGGAGGATACAATGAGCAGTTCTTC
>14|TRBV7-2|.|TRBD1|TRBJ1-4
CASSRDRGIEKLFF
TGTGCCAGCAGCCGAGACAGGGGAATTGAAAAACTGTTTTTT
>14|TRBV30|many|.|TRBJ2-1
CAWSVFALAGEQFF
TGTGCCTGGAGTGTATTTGCCCTCGCAGGTGAGCAGTTCTTC
>10|TRBV12-3/TRBV12-4|many|.|TRBJ1-1
CASSLGEAFF
TGTGCCAGCAGCTTAGGTGAAGCTTTCTTT
>11|TRBV20-1|.|.|TRBJ1-2
CSAPRVYGYTF
TGCAGTGCCCCCCGGGTCTATGGCTACACCTTC
>15|TRBV9|few|.|TRBJ2-2
CASSVALGNTGELFF
TGTGCCAGCAGCGTAGCATTAGGGAACACCGGGGAGCTGTTTTTT
>13|TRBV20-1|few|TRBD2|TRBJ2-3
CSASGRALDTQYF
TGCAGTGCAAGCGGGAGGGCCTTAGATACGCAGTATTTT
>14|TRBV28|many|TRBD1|TRBJ2-1
CAISVGTGGNEQFF
TGTGCCATTTCTGTGGGAACAGGGGGCAATGAGCAGTTCTTC
>13|TRBV2|many|.|TRBJ2-2
CASSERATGELFF
TGTGCCAGCAGTGAGAGGGCTACCGGGGAGCTGTTTTTT
>16|TRBV5-6|.|.|TRBJ1-1
CASSPLTGLGGTEAFF
TGTGCCAGCAGCCCCCTCACAGGGCTGGGTGGCACTGAAGCTTTCTTT
>16|TRBV24-1|few|.|TRBJ2-1
CATSDSWRASYNEQFF
TGTGCCACCAGTGATTCCTGGAGGGCCTCCTACAATGAGCAGTTCTTC
>13|TRBV5-1|.|.|TRBJ2-1
CASSRDPNNEQFF
TGCGCCAGCAGCCGGGACCCCAACAATGAGCAGTTCTTC
>11|TRBV3-1|many|.|TRBJ2-3
CASIGGDTQYF
TGTGCCAGCATCGGTGGAGATACGCAGTATTTT
>13|TRBV3-1|few|.|TRBJ2-7
CASSQNRDYEQYF
TGTGCCAGCAGCCAAAATAGGGACTACGAGCAGTACTTC
>13|TRBV6-6|.|.|TRBJ1-1
CASSYRGGDEAFF
TGTGCCAGCAGTTACAGGGGTGGGGATGAAGCTTTCTTT
>14|TRBV29-1|.|TRBD2|TRBJ2-1
CSVQALAGDNEQFF
TGCAGCGTCCAAGCACTAGCGGGGGACAATGAGCAGTTCTTC
>13|TRBV6-2/TRBV6-3|once|.|TRBJ2-7
CASSTSLYNEQYF
TGTGCCAGCAGTACCAGCTTGTACAATGAGCAGTACTTC
>14|TRBV7-2|.|.|TRBJ2-1
CASSPATAYNEQFF
TGTGCCAGCAGCCCCGCAACGGCTTACAATGAGCAGTTCTTC
>11|TRBV29-1|.|.|TRBJ2-7
CSVATSYEQYF
TGCAGCGTTGCCACCTCCTACGAGCAGTACTTC
>11|TRBV6-1|many|.|TRBJ1-1
CASTKNTEAFF
TGTGCCAGCACCAAGAACACTGAAGCTTTCTTT
>15|TRBV19|few|TRBD1|TRBJ1-2
CASSYAGTGAYGYTF
TGTGCCAGTAGTTACGCTGGGACAGGGGCGTATGGCTACACCTTC
>12|TRBV7-9|many|.|TRBJ2-7
CASSSDYYEQYF
TGTGCCAGCAGCTCGGACTACTACGAGCAGTACTTC